Detailed here is one T cell receptor beta chain. The assay was immunoSEQ multiplex PCR, and TCRdb's table has in-frame clones only and misses some. The table includes around 92,000 clones, 86% detected once. The germline CDR1 and CDR2 sequences are SGHTA and FQGNSA. This CDR3 has 16 amino acids. J lost 6 bases, V lost 0 bases, and 7 bases had no gene match. The data belong to a study of blood T cell repertoires in COVID-19. Study background: Samples came from the United States, Italy and Spain, spanning acute and convalescent COVID-19.

The receptor was derived from a human donor in a cohort sampled during active COVID-19. The specimen sequenced was peripheral blood. The V gene is TRBV7-2, the J gene TRBJ2-1; 8 nucleotides line up with TRBD1. CDR3: CASSLAAGGAINEQFF. Here the CDR3 DNA reads TGTGCCAGCAGCTTAGCGGCAGGGGGCGCGATCAATGAGCAGTTCTTC.